This TCR beta chain is drawn from a study of T cell repertoires in cytomegalovirus infection. Study details: Matching HLA type, along with CMV infection, was indicated by public TCR beta signatures. Study-level findings and limits: Within the response measured ex vivo, HLA-C-restricted CMV-specific TCR beta clonotypes were dominant.

Concerning this clonotype itself: Antigen: not known.

TCRdb redid the calling of the reads with MiXCR, one entry per CDR3 protein. Among roughly 630,000 distinct CDR3 sequences, roughly 26% were seen once, and the ten largest hold roughly 8%. The clonotype comes from a human donor in good health (CMV status not recorded). Some clones in this sample may be carry-over from other donors' samples. Sequencing was done on a sample of CD8+ T cells from PBMCs.

DNA for the CDR3: TGTGCCAGCAGCACCCCGGGACAGCCAACCTCTGGGGCCAACGTCCTGACTTTC. It specifies CASSTPGQPTSGANVLTF. The chain links TRBV7-3 to TRBJ2-6; 7 nucleotides match TRBD1. Germline V gives CDR1 SGHTA, CDR2 FQGTGA. The CDR3 is made up of 18 amino acids. Losses at the gene ends were 5 bases for V and 0 bases for J; bases not matched to a gene: 10. Complete variable domain (other parts from reference TRBV7-3 and TRBJ2-6): GAGVSQTPSNKVTEKGKYVELRCDPISGHTALYWYRQSLGQGPEFLIYFQGTGAADDSGLPNDRFFAVRPEGSVSTLKIQRTERGDSAVYLCASSTPGQPTSGANVLTFGAGSRLTVL.